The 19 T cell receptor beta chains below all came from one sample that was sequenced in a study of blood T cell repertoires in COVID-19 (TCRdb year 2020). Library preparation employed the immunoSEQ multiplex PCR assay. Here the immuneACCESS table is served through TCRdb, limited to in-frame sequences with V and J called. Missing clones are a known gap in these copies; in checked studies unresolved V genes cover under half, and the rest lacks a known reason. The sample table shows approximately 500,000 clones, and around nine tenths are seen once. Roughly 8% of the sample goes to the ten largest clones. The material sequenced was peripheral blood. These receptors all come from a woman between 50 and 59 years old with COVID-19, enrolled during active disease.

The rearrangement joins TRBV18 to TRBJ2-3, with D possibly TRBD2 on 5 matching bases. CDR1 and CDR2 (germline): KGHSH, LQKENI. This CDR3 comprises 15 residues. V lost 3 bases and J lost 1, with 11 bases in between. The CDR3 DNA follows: TGTGCCAGCTCACCCCCGGGATTTCGCACAGATACGCAGTATTTT. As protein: CASSPPGFRTDTQYF.

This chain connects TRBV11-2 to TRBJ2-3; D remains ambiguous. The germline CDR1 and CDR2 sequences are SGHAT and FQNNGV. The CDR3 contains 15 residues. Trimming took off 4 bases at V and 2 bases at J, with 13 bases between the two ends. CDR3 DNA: TGTGCCAGCAGCTCCTACTCACTCGACACAGATACGCAGTATTTT. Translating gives CASSSYSLDTDTQYF.

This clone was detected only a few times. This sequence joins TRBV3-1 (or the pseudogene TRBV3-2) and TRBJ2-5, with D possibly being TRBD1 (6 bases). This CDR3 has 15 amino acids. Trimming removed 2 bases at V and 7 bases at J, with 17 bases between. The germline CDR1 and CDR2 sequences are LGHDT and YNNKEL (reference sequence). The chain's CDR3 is CASSQRTGSRGTQYF. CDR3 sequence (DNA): TGTGCCAGCAGCCAAAGAACAGGGTCTCGAGGGACCCAGTACTTC.

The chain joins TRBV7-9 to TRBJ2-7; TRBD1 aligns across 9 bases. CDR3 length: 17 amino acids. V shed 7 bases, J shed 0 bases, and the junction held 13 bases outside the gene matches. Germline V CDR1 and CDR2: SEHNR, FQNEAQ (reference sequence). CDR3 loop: CASTTQTGTGSSYEQYF. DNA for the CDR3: TGTGCCAGCACCACTCAGACCGGGACAGGGAGCTCCTACGAGCAGTACTTC.

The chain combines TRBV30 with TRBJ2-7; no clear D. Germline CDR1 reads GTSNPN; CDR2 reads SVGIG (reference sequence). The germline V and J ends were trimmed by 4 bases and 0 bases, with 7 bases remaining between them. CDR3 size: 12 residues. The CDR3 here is CAWTRNSYEQYF. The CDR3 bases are TGTGCCTGGACCAGGAACTCCTACGAGCAGTACTTC.

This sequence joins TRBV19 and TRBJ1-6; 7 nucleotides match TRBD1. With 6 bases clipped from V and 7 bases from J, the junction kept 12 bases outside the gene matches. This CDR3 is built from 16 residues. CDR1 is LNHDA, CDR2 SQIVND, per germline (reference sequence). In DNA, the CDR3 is TGTGCCAGTAGCCCAAGTTGGACAGGCGTAAATTCACCCCTCCACTTT. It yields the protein CASSPSWTGVNSPLHF.

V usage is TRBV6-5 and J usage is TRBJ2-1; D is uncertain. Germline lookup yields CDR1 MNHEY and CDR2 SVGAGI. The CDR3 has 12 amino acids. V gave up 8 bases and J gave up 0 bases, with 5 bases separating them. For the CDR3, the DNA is TGTGCCAGCGGCAACTCCTACAATGAGCAGTTCTTC. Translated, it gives CASGNSYNEQFF.

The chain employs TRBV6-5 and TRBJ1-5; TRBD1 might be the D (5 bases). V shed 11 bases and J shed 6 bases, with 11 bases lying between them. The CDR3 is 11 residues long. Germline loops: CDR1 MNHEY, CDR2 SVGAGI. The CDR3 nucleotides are TGTGCCGCCGGTAGGGGTCAGCCCCAGCATTTT. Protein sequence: CAAGRGQPQHF.

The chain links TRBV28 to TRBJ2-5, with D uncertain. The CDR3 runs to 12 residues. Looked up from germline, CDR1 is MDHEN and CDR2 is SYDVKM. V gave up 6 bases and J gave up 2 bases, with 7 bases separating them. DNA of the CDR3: TGTGCCAGCAGGACATTACAAGAGACCCAGTACTTC. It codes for CASRTLQETQYF.

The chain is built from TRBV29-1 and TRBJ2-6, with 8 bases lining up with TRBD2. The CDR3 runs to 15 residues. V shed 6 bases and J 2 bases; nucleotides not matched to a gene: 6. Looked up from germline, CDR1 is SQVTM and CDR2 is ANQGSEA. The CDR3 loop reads CSVFAGGPGANVLTF. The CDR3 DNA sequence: TGCAGCGTGTTTGCGGGGGGCCCTGGGGCCAACGTCCTGACTTTC.

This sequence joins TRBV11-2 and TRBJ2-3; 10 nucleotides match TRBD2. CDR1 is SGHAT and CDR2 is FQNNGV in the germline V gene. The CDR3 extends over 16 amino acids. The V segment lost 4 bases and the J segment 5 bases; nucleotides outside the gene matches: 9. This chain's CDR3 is CASSSVAGGSGDTQYF. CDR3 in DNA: TGTGCCAGCAGCTCCGTAGCGGGGGGAAGCGGAGATACGCAGTATTTT.

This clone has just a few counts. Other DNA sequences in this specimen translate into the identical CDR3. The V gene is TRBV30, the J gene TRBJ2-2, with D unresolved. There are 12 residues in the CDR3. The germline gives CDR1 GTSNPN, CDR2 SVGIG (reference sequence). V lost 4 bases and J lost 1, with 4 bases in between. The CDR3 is CAWTGNTGELFF. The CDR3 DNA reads TGTGCCTGGACAGGGAACACCGGGGAGCTGTTTTTT.

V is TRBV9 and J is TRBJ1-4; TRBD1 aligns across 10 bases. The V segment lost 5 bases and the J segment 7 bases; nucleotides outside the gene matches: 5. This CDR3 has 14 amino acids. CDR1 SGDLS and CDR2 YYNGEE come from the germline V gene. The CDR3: CASRGTGDGEKLFF. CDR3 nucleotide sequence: TGTGCCAGCAGGGGGACAGGGGACGGTGAAAAACTGTTTTTT.

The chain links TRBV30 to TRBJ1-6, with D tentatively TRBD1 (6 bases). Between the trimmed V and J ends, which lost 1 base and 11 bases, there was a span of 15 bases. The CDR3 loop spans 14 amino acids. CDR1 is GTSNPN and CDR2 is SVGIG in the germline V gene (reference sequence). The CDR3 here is CAWSATLGATPLHF. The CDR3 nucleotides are TGTGCCTGGAGTGCGACCCTGGGGGCTACACCCCTCCACTTT.

CDR3 nucleotide sequence: TGTGCCTGGAGTGACAAGGGGGGGGGCCGGATCACAGATACGCAGTATTTT. It encodes CAWSDKGGGRITDTQYF. The chain is built from TRBV30 and TRBJ2-3; D is perhaps TRBD2 (7 bases). CDR3 length: 17 amino acids. V was pared by 1 base and J by 2 bases, with 19 bases between. Germline assignment: CDR1 GTSNPN and CDR2 SVGIG (reference sequence).

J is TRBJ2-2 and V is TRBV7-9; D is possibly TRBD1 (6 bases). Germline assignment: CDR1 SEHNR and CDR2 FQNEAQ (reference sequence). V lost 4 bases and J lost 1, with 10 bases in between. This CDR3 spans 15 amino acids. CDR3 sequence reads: CASSWGRLNTGELFF. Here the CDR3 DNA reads TGTGCCAGCAGCTGGGGGCGGCTGAACACCGGGGAGCTGTTTTTT. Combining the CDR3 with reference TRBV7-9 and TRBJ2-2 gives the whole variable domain DTGVSQNPRHKITKRGQNVTFRCDPISEHNRLYWYRQTLGQGPEFLTYFQNEAQLEKSRLLSDRFSAERPKGSFSTLEIQRTEQGDSAMYLCASSWGRLNTGELFFGEGSRLTVL.

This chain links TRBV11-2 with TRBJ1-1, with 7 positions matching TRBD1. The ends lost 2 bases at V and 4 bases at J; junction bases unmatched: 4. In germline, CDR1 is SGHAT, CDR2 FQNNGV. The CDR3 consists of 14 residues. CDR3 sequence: CASSLFQGGTEAFF. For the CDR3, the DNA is TGTGCCAGCAGCTTATTTCAGGGGGGCACTGAAGCTTTCTTT.

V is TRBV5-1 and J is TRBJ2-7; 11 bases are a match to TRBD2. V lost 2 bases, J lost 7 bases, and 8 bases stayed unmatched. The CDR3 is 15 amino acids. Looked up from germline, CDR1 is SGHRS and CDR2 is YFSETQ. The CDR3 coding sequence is TGCGCCAGCAGCTTCGTGACTAGCGGGGAAGGGGAGCAGTACTTC. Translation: CASSFVTSGEGEQYF.

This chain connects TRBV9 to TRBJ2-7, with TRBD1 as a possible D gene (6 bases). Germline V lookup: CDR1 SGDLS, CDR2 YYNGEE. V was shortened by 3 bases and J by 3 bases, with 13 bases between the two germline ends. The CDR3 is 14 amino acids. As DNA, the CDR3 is TGTGCCAGCAGCGCCGCCAACAGGGACTACGAGCAGTACTTC. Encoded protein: CASSAANRDYEQYF.